Below are 23 T cell receptor beta chains sequenced from a single sample in a study of blood T cells in healthy people across ages. The use of a sample-barcoded 5' primer and a J-beta primer mix characterized a second PCR of about 6 to 11 cycles. One entry per CDR3 protein, called by TCRdb with MiXCR from the 5' RACE reads. Altogether around 970,000 distinct CDR3 sequences are present, roughly half being singletons, with the ten largest covering over 20%. The specimen was blood. Every receptor here comes from a woman aged 60-70 years in good health.

The chain has TRBV3-1 and TRBJ2-7; D tentatively reads TRBD1 or TRBD2 (5 bases each). The length of the CDR3 is 17 residues. V was trimmed by 1 base and J by 4 bases, leaving 20 bases between them. Germline V gene data show CDR1 as LGHDT and CDR2 as YNNKEL (reference sequence). For the CDR3, the DNA is TGTGCCAGCAGCCAAGGGCACCCGGGGATGGGGCCTTACGAGCAGTACTTC. Its translation: CASSQGHPGMGPYEQYF.

The V gene is TRBV7-8, the J gene TRBJ1-5, with a weak D call TRBD1 (6 bases). CDR1 SGHVS and CDR2 FQNEAQ come from the germline V gene. The CDR3 has 15 residues. V was pared by 4 bases and J by 5 bases, with 15 bases between. The CDR3, as DNA: TGTGCCAGCAGCTCGGACAGTTCTTGGGATCAGCCCCAGCATTTT. Amino acids: CASSSDSSWDQPQHF.

This clonotype was found a few times. The chain links TRBV27 to TRBJ2-1; 14 bases are a match to TRBD2. V lost 7 bases to trimming and J lost 1 base; unmatched junction nucleotides: 12. CDR3 length equals 19 residues. The V gene's germline CDR1 is MNHEY and CDR2 SMNVEV (reference sequence). The CDR3: CASTIGTSGRPGSYNEQFF. The CDR3 nucleotides are TGTGCCAGCACAATCGGGACTAGCGGGAGACCAGGTTCCTACAATGAGCAGTTCTTC.

In regard to this clonotype: A junction end diverges from the germline sequence, so it may reflect a read error. The J gene is TRBJ2-7, the V gene TRBV11-2; the D call may be TRBD1 or TRBD2 (6 bases each). This CDR3 is 15 amino acids long. Per the germline V gene, CDR1 is SGHAT and CDR2 is FQNNGV. The CDR3 loop reads CAGSLSGGSPYEQYF. The CDR3 nucleotides are TGTGCCGGCAGCTTATCCGGGGGCAGCCCCTACGAGCAGTACTTC.

The rearrangement uses TRBV13 and TRBJ1-2; D is unresolved. This CDR3 is built from 14 residues. Trimming shortened V by 5 bases and J by 8 bases, and 18 bases separated the two germline ends. Germline-derived CDR1 and CDR2 are PRHDT and FYEKMQ (reference sequence). CDR3 DNA sequence: TGTGCCAGCAGCCCCAGTGGTAGGGCAAGGGGCTACACCTTC. As protein: CASSPSGRARGYTF.

The chain is built from TRBV27 and TRBJ2-7, with a weak D call TRBD2 (6 bases). The V and J ends lost 5 bases and 3 bases respectively, with 11 bases between them. The CDR3 runs to 13 residues. Germline V lookup: CDR1 MNHEY, CDR2 SMNVEV (reference sequence). CDR3 amino acids: CASSLGTYYEQYF. In DNA form, the CDR3 reads TGTGCCAGCAGTCTGGGGACTTACTACGAGCAGTACTTC.

This clonotype was counted a single time. At one end the junction does not follow the germline gene, possibly because of a read error. CDR3 coding DNA: TGCAGTGCTAGGCAGGGAGAGACCCGGTACTTC. Its translation is CSARQGETRYF. This rearrangement joins TRBV20-1 to TRBJ2-5; D tentatively fits TRBD1 or TRBD2 (5 bases each). Per the germline V gene, CDR1 is DFQATT and CDR2 is SNEGSKA (reference sequence). This CDR3 comprises 11 residues.

This rearrangement joins TRBV3-1 to TRBJ1-4; D is possibly TRBD1 (5 bases). The CDR3 runs 15 residues. The V and J ends lost 4 bases and 5 bases respectively, with 14 bases between them. Germline assignment: CDR1 LGHDT and CDR2 YNNKEL (reference sequence). The CDR3 is CASSPVTGANEKLFF. CDR3 in DNA: TGTGCCAGCAGCCCGGTAACCGGGGCGAATGAAAAACTGTTTTTT.

Concerning this clonotype: The junction departs from germline at one end; a sequencing error may be responsible. The rearrangement joins TRBV3-1 to TRBJ2-1, with D maybe TRBD1 (6 bases). The CDR3 runs 14 residues. Looked up from germline, CDR1 is LGHDT and CDR2 is YNNKEL (reference sequence). The CDR3 here is CTSSQGPRGNEQFF. The CDR3 DNA reads TGTACCAGCAGCCAAGGGCCCAGGGGCAATGAGCAGTTCTTC.

The chain joins TRBV6-1 to TRBJ2-7; TRBD2 agrees at 10 bases. The germline CDR1 and CDR2 sequences are MNHNS and SASEGT. J lost 3 bases, V lost 6 bases, and 8 bases had no gene match. The CDR3 spans 15 residues. The CDR3 coding sequence is TGTGCCAGCAGAGCGGGAGGGTCTACCGACTACGAGCAGTACTTC. This sequence encodes CASRAGGSTDYEQYF.

V is TRBV7-9 and J is TRBJ2-1, with D maybe TRBD2 (6 bases). CDR1 and CDR2 (germline): SEHNR, FQNEAQ (reference sequence). V was shortened by 11 bases and J by 3 bases, with 11 bases between the two germline ends. The CDR3 contains 12 residues. The DNA of the CDR3 is TGTGCCGCGGGACGCGACTACAATGAGCAGTTCTTC. This sequence encodes CAAGRDYNEQFF.

This clonotype was recorded a few times. The V gene is TRBV5-5, the J gene TRBJ1-2; D ambiguous. From germline, CDR1 is SGHKS and CDR2 YYEKEE (reference sequence). V was trimmed by 2 bases and J by 2 bases, leaving 13 bases between them. The CDR3 totals 15 residues. The CDR3 here is CASSFQARSNYGYTF. CDR3 DNA sequence: TGTGCCAGCAGCTTCCAGGCCAGATCAAACTATGGCTACACCTTC.

In its sample, this clonotype was seen a few times. The rearrangement links TRBV29-1 to TRBJ1-5, with D unclear. Trimming cost V 5 bases and J 5 bases, with 13 bases left between them. The CDR3 totals 13 residues. Looked up from germline, CDR1 is SQVTM and CDR2 is ANQGSEA. The CDR3 spells CSVSRGMDQPQHF. As DNA, the CDR3 is TGCAGCGTTTCCAGAGGGATGGATCAGCCCCAGCATTTT.

Notes on this clonotype: The junction departs from the called germline gene at one end, perhaps through a read error. J is TRBJ2-7 and V is TRBV4-2; TRBD1 might be the D (6 bases). Germline assignment: CDR1 LGHNA and CDR2 YNFKEQ. The CDR3 extends over 15 amino acids. CDR3 region: CASSQSDSYSCEQYF. Written as DNA, the CDR3 is TGTGCCAGCAGCCAATCGGACAGTTACTCCTGCGAGCAGTACTTC.

The rearrangement uses TRBV7-2 and TRBJ2-6; 8 bases line up with TRBD1. CDR1 and CDR2 (germline): SGHTA, FQGNSA. The V gene end was trimmed by 5 bases and the J gene end by 0 bases; junction bases not matched to a gene: 6. There are 17 residues in the CDR3. The CDR3 sequence: CASSRAGTGSGANVLTF. CDR3 coding DNA: TGTGCCAGCAGCCGTGCCGGGACAGGCTCTGGGGCCAACGTCCTGACTTTC.

V usage is TRBV20-1 and J usage is TRBJ1-6; TRBD1 aligns across 8 bases. The CDR3 is made up of 15 amino acids. Germline trimming cut 1 base from V and 9 bases from J; bases unmatched to any gene: 8. Germline V lookup: CDR1 DFQATT, CDR2 SNEGSKA (reference sequence). The CDR3 sequence is CSARAPGQGGSPLHF. The CDR3, as DNA: TGCAGTGCTAGAGCCCCCGGACAGGGTGGTTCACCCCTCCACTTT.

J is TRBJ2-1 and V is TRBV3-1; 7 bases are a match to TRBD2. V dropped 6 bases and J dropped 0; count of bases not matched to a gene: 8. Germline assignment: CDR1 LGHDT and CDR2 YNNKEL (reference sequence). The CDR3 sequence is 16 residues long. CDR3 sequence (DNA): TGTGCCAGCAGGTCCTTGGCGGGAGACTCCTACAATGAGCAGTTCTTC. As protein: CASRSLAGDSYNEQFF.

A note on this clonotype: Mismatch with germline at one junction end may stem from a read error. The rearrangement links TRBV6-2 or TRBV6-3 to TRBJ2-1, with 9 bases matching TRBD2. CDR3 length: 16 amino acids. CDR1 MNHEY and CDR2 SVGEGT come from the germline V gene. In DNA, the CDR3 is TGTGCCAGCAGTTGGAGCGGGACTAGCTCCGACAATGAGCAGTTCTTC. As protein: CASSWSGTSSDNEQFF.

The chain has TRBV7-9 and TRBJ2-3; possible D gene TRBD2, 6 bases. The CDR3 covers 16 residues. Germline CDR1 reads SEHNR; CDR2 reads FQNEAQ (reference sequence). V lost 1 base to trimming and J lost 2 bases, with 13 bases between them. The CDR3 loop is CASSLVRTTYTDTQYF. DNA for the CDR3: TGTGCCAGCAGCTTAGTTCGGACTACTTACACAGATACGCAGTATTTT. Complete variable domain (other parts from reference TRBV7-9 and TRBJ2-3): DTGVSQNPRHKITKRGQNVTFRCDPISEHNRLYWYRQTLGQGPEFLTYFQNEAQLEKSRLLSDRFSAERPKGSFSTLEIQRTEQGDSAMYLCASSLVRTTYTDTQYFGPGTRLTVL.

Here the CDR3 reads CAWSAPTRNQPQHF. DNA of the CDR3: TGTGCCTGGAGTGCACCTACACGCAATCAGCCCCAGCATTTT. This chain uses TRBV30 with TRBJ1-5; no definite D call. The CDR3 totals 14 residues. CDR1 GTSNPN and CDR2 SVGIG come from the germline V gene (reference sequence). Trimming stripped 1 base from V and 2 bases from J, with 9 bases between.

This clonotype was counted between two and nine times. V is TRBV4-2 and J is TRBJ2-5; the D gene is possibly TRBD2 (5 bases). The CDR3 covers 14 residues. Trimming left V 4 bases short and J 6 bases short, with 15 bases between. Germline V gene data show CDR1 as LGHNA and CDR2 as YNFKEQ. CDR3 sequence: CASSREIARQTQYF. DNA for the CDR3: TGTGCCAGCAGCCGGGAGATAGCGCGGCAGACCCAGTACTTC.

The gene calls are TRBV4-2 and TRBJ2-3, with 10 bases matching TRBD2. The CDR3 runs to 15 residues. Germline V gene lookup returns CDR1 LGHNA and CDR2 YNFKEQ. V gave up 4 bases and J gave up 4 bases; unmatched junction bases: 5. The CDR3 loop is CASSRTSGYPDTQYF. Written as DNA, the CDR3 is TGTGCCAGCAGCCGGACTAGCGGCTACCCAGATACGCAGTATTTT.

The CDR3: CASISQGVPYEQYF. Written as DNA, the CDR3 is TGTGCCAGCATTTCCCAGGGGGTTCCCTACGAGCAGTACTTC. V is TRBV28 and J is TRBJ2-7; 7 nucleotides match TRBD1. Unmatched junction bases numbered 8, after V lost 7 bases and J lost 2 bases. The CDR3 is made up of 14 amino acids. Germline V CDR1 and CDR2: MDHEN, SYDVKM.